This is a list of T cell receptor beta chains from one sample in a study of cytomegalovirus exposure and HLA in healthy donors. Clones were sequenced by immunoSEQ multiplex PCR, and TCRdb holds only the in-frame ones, with some missing. The table records about 130,000 clones, about 73% of them present only once. The sample comprised PBMCs. The origin of the receptors is a woman in her forties in good health and CMV-seropositive. Both conserved end residues are part of each CDR3. D genes are given only for firm matches. Expanded clones are given a class, and other clones once, few, many or no size at all.

size	V	J	D	CDR3	DNA
NA	TRBV7-9	TRBJ2-7	TRBD1	CASSTRGQGVDEQYF	TGTGCCAGCAGCACACGGGGACAGGGGGTCGACGAGCAGTACTTC
NA	TRBV19	TRBJ1-2	TRBD1	CASIPGQGAVTF	TGTGCCAGTATACCGGGACAGGGGGCAGTCACCTTC
NA	TRBV7-2	TRBJ2-1	TRBD2	CASSSTSGSYNEQFF	TGTGCCAGCAGCTCGACTAGCGGGTCCTACAATGAGCAGTTCTTC
NA	TRBV10-3	TRBJ1-4	NA	CAISESNPGSEEKLFF	TGTGCCATCAGTGAGTCGAACCCGGGGTCTGAGGAAAAACTGTTTTTT
NA	TRBV15	TRBJ2-7	NA	CATSMAGALIPTTYEQYF	TGTGCCACCAGCATGGCAGGGGCCCTTATCCCAACAACCTACGAGCAGTACTTC
NA	TRBV29-1	TRBJ2-3	TRBD1	CSGTDRGWTDTQYF	TGCAGCGGAACCGACAGGGGCTGGACAGATACGCAGTATTTT
NA	TRBV19	TRBJ2-1	NA	CASSRESYNEQFF	TGTGCCAGTAGCCGGGAGAGCTACAATGAGCAGTTCTTC
NA	TRBV10-3	TRBJ2-3	TRBD2	CAISATSGSTDTQYF	TGTGCCATCAGTGCCACTAGCGGAAGCACAGATACGCAGTATTTT
NA	TRBV27	TRBJ2-7	TRBD2	CASSLMREGTEQYF	TGTGCCAGCAGTTTAATGCGGGAGGGAACCGAGCAGTACTTC
NA	TRBV29-1	TRBJ1-2	NA	CSVPIGGIGYGYTF	TGCAGCGTGCCAATCGGGGGGATCGGCTATGGCTACACCTTC
NA	TRBV27	TRBJ1-2	NA	CASSPRPGGGGGYTF	TGTGCCAGCAGCCCCCGTCCGGGGGGAGGAGGAGGCTACACCTTC
NA	TRBV30	TRBJ2-5	NA	CAWSRGTVKTQYF	TGTGCCTGGAGCCGTGGAACAGTCAAGACCCAGTACTTC
NA	TRBV19	TRBJ1-1	NA	CASSISQAAYTEAFF	TGTGCCAGTAGTATAAGTCAGGCAGCCTACACTGAAGCTTTCTTT
few	TRBV5-1	TRBJ2-7	NA	CASRAGTYEQYF	TGCGCCAGCAGAGCCGGGACCTACGAGCAGTACTTC
NA	TRBV7-7	TRBJ2-1	TRBD2	CASSLRLAGGAGEHEQFF	TGTGCTAGCAGCTTGAGACTAGCGGGAGGGGCTGGCGAGCATGAGCAGTTCTTC
NA	TRBV19	TRBJ2-1	TRBD2	CASSGSLFASGGHRSYNEQFF	TGTGCCAGTAGTGGCTCTCTCTTCGCTAGCGGGGGGCACCGCTCCTACAATGAGCAGTTCTTC
NA	TRBV27	TRBJ2-1	TRBD2	CASSPIRAGGSLEQFF	TGTGCCAGCAGCCCGATCCGTGCGGGAGGATCGTTAGAGCAGTTCTTC
once	TRBV6-5	TRBJ1-3	TRBD1	CASSYGDRISGNTIYF	TGTGCCAGCAGTTACGGGGACAGAATCTCTGGAAACACCATATATTTT
NA	TRBV4-3	TRBJ2-7	TRBD1	CASSQDKTGTGPYEQYF	TGCGCCAGCAGCCAAGATAAGACCGGGACAGGACCCTACGAGCAGTACTTC
once	TRBV19	TRBJ1-1	NA	CASSIGWGLNTEAFF	TGTGCCAGTAGTATAGGATGGGGGCTTAACACTGAAGCTTTCTTT
NA	TRBV4-2	TRBJ1-2	TRBD1	CASSQAQGVGYGYTF	TGTGCCAGCAGCCAAGCCCAGGGGGTCGGCTATGGCTACACCTTC
few	TRBV4-3	TRBJ1-2	NA	CASSHGDSEVTGYTF	TGCGCCAGCAGCCATGGGGACTCGGAGGTCACTGGCTACACCTTC
NA	TRBV18	TRBJ1-1	TRBD1	CASSQNPGQLPFRNTEAFF	TGTGCCAGCTCACAAAATCCGGGACAGCTCCCGTTTAGGAACACTGAAGCTTTCTTT
NA	TRBV6-5	TRBJ2-7	NA	CASGIQGSSYEQYF	TGTGCCAGCGGCATTCAGGGGAGCTCCTACGAGCAGTACTTC
NA	TRBV20-1	TRBJ2-1	TRBD2	CSARLAGEFF	TGCAGTGCGAGACTAGCGGGAGAGTTCTTC
NA	TRBV5-6	TRBJ2-7	NA	CASSLWGGQISYEQYF	TGTGCCAGCAGCTTGTGGGGGGGGCAGATATCCTACGAGCAGTACTTC
NA	TRBV11-2	TRBJ2-2	NA	CASSLVQGGWTGELFF	TGTGCCAGCAGCTTAGTCCAGGGGGGTTGGACCGGGGAGCTGTTTTTT
once	TRBV15	TRBJ2-5	TRBD1	CATSRDRDREETQYF	TGTGCCACCAGCAGAGATCGGGACAGGGAAGAGACCCAGTACTTC
NA	TRBV10-3	TRBJ2-7	TRBD2	CAITTGLPPYEQYF	TGTGCCATCACTACGGGACTACCCCCCTACGAGCAGTACTTC
NA	TRBV6-1	TRBJ1-1	NA	CASSPDRRATEAFF	TGTGCCAGCAGTCCTGACAGGCGAGCCACTGAAGCTTTCTTT
few	TRBV10-3	TRBJ2-7	TRBD1	CAISEAGTGKGYEQYF	TGTGCCATCAGTGAAGCCGGGACAGGGAAAGGCTACGAGCAGTACTTC
NA	TRBV30	TRBJ2-2	TRBD2	CAWSVRLEASGKGELFF	TGTGCCTGGAGTGTAAGGCTAGAGGCTAGCGGGAAAGGGGAGCTGTTTTTT
NA	TRBV7-9	TRBJ1-1	NA	CASSLVNRMGTEAFF	TGTGCCAGCAGCTTAGTGAACAGGATGGGCACTGAAGCTTTCTTT
NA	TRBV15	TRBJ1-5	NA	CATASGGNQPQHF	TGTGCCACCGCCTCAGGGGGCAATCAGCCCCAGCATTTT
NA	TRBV7-6	TRBJ2-1	NA	CASSPGAEEVYNEQFF	TGTGCCAGCAGCCCAGGGGCGGAGGAGGTTTACAATGAGCAGTTCTTC
NA	TRBV28	TRBJ1-6	TRBD1	CASNRGRPSPLHF	TGTGCCAGTAACAGGGGGCGCCCTTCACCCCTCCACTTT
NA	TRBV7-9	TRBJ2-7	TRBD1	CASSLGAGTGTGEQYF	TGTGCCAGCAGCTTAGGGGCCGGGACAGGGACGGGGGAGCAGTACTTC
few	TRBV28	TRBJ1-2	NA	CASSLSGNGYTF	TGTGCCAGCAGTTTATCCGGGAACGGCTACACCTTC
NA	TRBV11-2	TRBJ2-5	NA	CASSPRLPAEETQYF	TGTGCCAGCAGCCCTAGACTCCCGGCTGAAGAGACCCAGTACTTC
NA	TRBV4-3	TRBJ2-5	NA	CASSQEVGRGETQYF	TGCGCCAGCAGCCAAGAAGTTGGTAGAGGAGAGACCCAGTACTTC
NA	TRBV6-1	TRBJ2-5	TRBD2	CASSDRGGQETQYF	TGTGCCAGCAGTGACCGGGGGGGCCAAGAGACCCAGTACTTC
NA	TRBV5-1	TRBJ1-5	TRBD1	CASSPTGPNQPQHF	TGCGCCAGCAGCCCGACAGGGCCCAATCAGCCCCAGCATTTT
NA	TRBV27	TRBJ2-1	TRBD2	CASSPMAGLAGAEQFF	TGTGCCAGCAGTCCCATGGCCGGGCTAGCGGGAGCTGAGCAGTTCTTC
NA	TRBV9	TRBJ1-3	TRBD1	CASSPPTPGQGYFSGNTIYF	TGTGCCAGCAGCCCACCCACCCCGGGACAGGGCTACTTCTCTGGAAACACCATATATTTT
NA	TRBV6-1	TRBJ1-4	TRBD1	CASGTRTGQNEKLFF	TGTGCCAGCGGAACCAGGACAGGGCAAAATGAAAAACTGTTTTTT
NA	TRBV7-2	TRBJ1-1	NA	CASSYQPGFEAFF	TGTGCCAGCAGTTACCAACCAGGGTTTGAAGCTTTCTTT
NA	TRBV28	TRBJ2-5	NA	CASTSSGVGETQYF	TGTGCCAGCACATCTTCAGGGGTCGGGGAGACCCAGTACTTC
NA	TRBV7-7	TRBJ2-5	TRBD1	CASSLALGTGARREETQYF	TGTGCTAGCAGCTTAGCGCTAGGGACAGGGGCCCGACGAGAAGAGACCCAGTACTTC
NA	TRBV6-5	TRBJ1-4	TRBD1	CASCIDRAANEKLFF	TGTGCCAGCTGCATCGACAGGGCGGCTAATGAAAAACTGTTTTTT
NA	TRBV28	TRBJ1-5	NA	CASSPGWARQPQHF	TGTGCCAGCAGTCCTGGGTGGGCCAGGCAGCCCCAGCATTTT